A selection of T cell receptor beta chains follows, all from one sample in a study of technical replicates of blood from a handful of donors. TCRdb keeps only in-frame clones here, not all; method: immunoSEQ multiplex PCR. The data contain tens of thousands of clones, 93% of them seen just once; the ten biggest clones take up roughly 0.25%. Sequenced material: T cells isolated from PBMCs. The receptors here all came from a human donor in good health. Each CDR3 is given with its conserved first and last residue. The order of the fields is J gene, clone size, V gene, D gene, CDR3 protein, CDR3 DNA. The D gene is left open where the match is weak. Clone size, where shown, is once, few, many, or a class for clones that have expanded.

J: TRBJ2-1; size: NA; V: TRBV4-2; D: NA; CDR3: CASSQDPRVEYNEQFF; DNA: TGTGCCAGCAGCCAAGATCCCAGGGTCGAGTACAATGAGCAGTTCTTC
J: TRBJ1-1; size: NA; V: TRBV19; D: TRBD1; CDR3: CASSIGTGLNTEAFF; DNA: TGTGCCAGTAGTATAGGGACAGGTCTCAACACTGAAGCTTTCTTT
J: TRBJ1-4; size: NA; V: TRBV27; D: NA; CDR3: CASSPRTREKLFF; DNA: TGTGCCAGCAGTCCCAGGACACGTGAAAAACTGTTTTTT
J: TRBJ2-3; size: NA; V: TRBV4-1; D: TRBD2; CDR3: CASSPPGGGGAPDTQYF; DNA: TGCGCCAGCAGCCCACCTGGGGGCGGGGGGGCCCCAGATACGCAGTATTTT
J: TRBJ2-7; size: NA; V: TRBV5-1; D: TRBD2; CDR3: CASSSVSGGASSYEQYF; DNA: TGCGCCAGCAGCTCCGTAAGCGGGGGGGCGAGCTCCTACGAGCAGTACTTC
J: TRBJ1-4; size: NA; V: TRBV4-1; D: NA; CDR3: CASSQVGGVGGKLFF; DNA: TGCGCCAGCAGCCAAGTGGGAGGTGTCGGTGGAAAACTGTTTTTT
J: TRBJ2-7; size: NA; V: TRBV15; D: TRBD2; CDR3: CATSRDTASGTYEQYF; DNA: TGTGCCACCAGCAGAGATACCGCTAGCGGGACCTACGAGCAGTACTTC
J: TRBJ1-1; size: NA; V: TRBV5-5; D: TRBD1; CDR3: CASGTARVNTEAFF; DNA: TGTGCCAGCGGGACAGCCCGTGTTAACACTGAAGCTTTCTTT
J: TRBJ1-6; size: NA; V: TRBV5-1; D: TRBD1; CDR3: CASTVQGGGNSPLHF; DNA: TGCGCCAGCACCGTTCAGGGGGGCGGAAATTCACCCCTCCACTTT
J: TRBJ2-7; size: NA; V: TRBV5-3; D: NA; CDR3: CARSYTGNSYEQYF; DNA: TGTGCCAGAAGCTATACAGGTAACTCCTACGAGCAGTACTTC
J: TRBJ1-5; size: NA; V: TRBV7-9; D: TRBD1; CDR3: CASSATGERQPQHF; DNA: TGTGCCAGCAGCGCGACAGGGGAGAGGCAGCCCCAGCATTTT
J: TRBJ2-7; size: NA; V: TRBV28; D: NA; CDR3: CASSLGQGHEQYF; DNA: TGTGCCAGCAGTTTGGGTCAGGGTCACGAGCAGTACTTC
J: TRBJ1-2; size: NA; V: TRBV28; D: TRBD1; CDR3: CASSLSGGYGYTF; DNA: TGTGCCAGCAGTTTATCAGGGGGCTATGGCTACACCTTC
J: TRBJ2-2; size: NA; V: TRBV28; D: TRBD1; CDR3: CASCGRDRNTGELFF; DNA: TGTGCCAGCTGTGGCCGGGACAGGAACACCGGGGAGCTGTTTTTT
J: TRBJ1-1; size: NA; V: TRBV2; D: NA; CDR3: CASSEEGNTEAFF; DNA: TGTGCCAGCAGTGAGGAGGGGAACACTGAAGCTTTCTTT
J: TRBJ2-3; size: NA; V: TRBV6-5; D: TRBD1; CDR3: CASSYEGQGPDTQYF; DNA: TGTGCCAGCAGTTACGAGGGACAGGGACCAGATACGCAGTATTTT
J: TRBJ2-7; size: NA; V: TRBV28; D: TRBD2; CDR3: CASSLGTSGRGYEQYF; DNA: TGTGCCAGCAGTTTAGGGACTAGCGGGAGAGGTTACGAGCAGTACTTC
J: TRBJ2-7; size: NA; V: TRBV9; D: TRBD1; CDR3: CASSVDGAGGRREQYF; DNA: TGTGCCAGCAGCGTAGACGGGGCAGGGGGAAGGAGGGAGCAGTACTTC
J: TRBJ1-6; size: NA; V: TRBV2; D: NA; CDR3: CASSQPSRLQGRRNSPLHF; DNA: TGTGCCAGCAGTCAACCGAGCCGGTTACAGGGCAGGCGTAATTCACCCCTCCACTTT
J: TRBJ2-7; size: NA; V: TRBV7-6; D: NA; CDR3: CASSLGREQYF; DNA: TGTGCCAGCAGCTTAGGCAGGGAGCAGTACTTC
J: TRBJ2-5; size: NA; V: TRBV19; D: TRBD1; CDR3: CASSIGSGGAETQYF; DNA: TGTGCCAGTAGTATAGGTTCAGGGGGCGCGGAGACCCAGTACTTC
J: TRBJ1-2; size: NA; V: TRBV30; D: TRBD1; CDR3: CAWSGQGALNGYTF; DNA: TGTGCCTGGAGCGGACAGGGGGCACTAAATGGCTACACCTTC
J: TRBJ2-7; size: NA; V: TRBV5-1; D: TRBD2; CDR3: CASSYLNRGDYEQYF; DNA: TGCGCCAGCAGCTACTTGAATCGGGGGGACTACGAGCAGTACTTC
J: TRBJ2-7; size: NA; V: TRBV6-6; D: TRBD1; CDR3: CASSYSVTGVSHEQYF; DNA: TGTGCCAGCAGTTACTCGGTCACAGGGGTTTCCCACGAGCAGTACTTC
J: TRBJ1-2; size: once; V: TRBV6-5; D: NA; CDR3: CASTGAPNYGYTF; DNA: TGTGCCAGCACAGGGGCCCCTAACTATGGCTACACCTTC
J: TRBJ1-2; size: NA; V: TRBV5-6; D: TRBD1; CDR3: CASRRDRAFGNYGYTF; DNA: TGTGCCAGCAGGCGGGACAGAGCCTTTGGTAACTATGGCTACACCTTC